This TCR beta chain was retrieved from a study of PD-1 blockade in classical Hodgkin lymphoma. Time point: cycle 4 day 1 (C4D1), after about 6 weeks of nivolumab. After autologous stem cell transplantation all patients relapsed, and prior brentuximab vedotin exposure differed between cohorts. Study-wide results and caveats: Some patients started nivolumab under 1 year after ASCT, and they were excluded. CD4+ TCR diversity climbed significantly by C4D1, unlike CD8+ TCR diversity.

The data were produced by immunoSEQ multiplex PCR, yet TCRdb's version contains in-frame clones alone and is incomplete. The sample lists about 50,000 clones, roughly 90% seen once, with more than 11% in the top ten. V gave up 4 bases and J gave up 4 bases; unmatched junction bases: 4. In germline, CDR1 is LNHDA, CDR2 SQIVND (reference sequence). This CDR3 contains 15 residues. This clone came up once. Its antigen is not known. The chain carries TRBV19 and TRBJ2-3; 11 nucleotides agree with TRBD1. The material was peripheral blood mononuclear cells (PBMCs), obtained before the fourth cycle of nivolumab. The TCR originated in a human donor with classical Hodgkin lymphoma. This chain's CDR3 is CASSTPGQGADTQYF. CDR3 coding DNA: TGTGCCAGTAGTACTCCGGGACAGGGGGCAGATACGCAGTATTTT.